This T cell receptor beta chain was captured in a study of siplizumab effects on memory and regulatory T cells. Coculturing at 37°C lasted 6 days for the mixed lymphocyte reaction cells. CFSE-stained responder and Violet Dye-stained stimulator PBMCs were mixed 1:1. TCRdb's table, derived via immunoSEQ multiplex PCR, lists solely in-frame clones and lacks some. The sample contains several thousand clones, about 46% of which appear only once. The study, taken as a whole, reports: Contribution to the alloresponse seemed major for naive T cells, which also seemed more diverse than memory cells.

Deletions cut 0 bases from V and 8 bases from J, with 13 bases between. This CDR3 is 13 amino acids long. Per the germline V gene, CDR1 is SQVTM and CDR2 is ANQGSEA. Regarding this clone: The antigen is undetermined.

This receptor was obtained from a human donor in good health; the cells came from an allogeneic mixed lymphocyte reaction. Some clones in this sample may be carry-over from other donors' samples. The sample taken for sequencing was CFSE-low (dividing) CD8+ T cells sorted from an allogeneic mixed lymphocyte reaction. The rearrangement joins TRBV29-1 to TRBJ2-5, with D possibly matching TRBD2 (5 bases). The CDR3 DNA is TGCAGCGTTGAAGATTCCGCTGGAGGAACCCAGTACTTC. Its protein is CSVEDSAGGTQYF. Filled out from reference TRBV29-1 and TRBJ2-5, the complete variable domain reads SAVISQKPSRDICQRGTSLTIQCQVDSQVTMMFWYRQQPGQSLTLIATANQGSEATYESGFVIDKFPISRPNLTFSTLTVSNMSPEDSSIYLCSVEDSAGGTQYFGPGTRLLVL.